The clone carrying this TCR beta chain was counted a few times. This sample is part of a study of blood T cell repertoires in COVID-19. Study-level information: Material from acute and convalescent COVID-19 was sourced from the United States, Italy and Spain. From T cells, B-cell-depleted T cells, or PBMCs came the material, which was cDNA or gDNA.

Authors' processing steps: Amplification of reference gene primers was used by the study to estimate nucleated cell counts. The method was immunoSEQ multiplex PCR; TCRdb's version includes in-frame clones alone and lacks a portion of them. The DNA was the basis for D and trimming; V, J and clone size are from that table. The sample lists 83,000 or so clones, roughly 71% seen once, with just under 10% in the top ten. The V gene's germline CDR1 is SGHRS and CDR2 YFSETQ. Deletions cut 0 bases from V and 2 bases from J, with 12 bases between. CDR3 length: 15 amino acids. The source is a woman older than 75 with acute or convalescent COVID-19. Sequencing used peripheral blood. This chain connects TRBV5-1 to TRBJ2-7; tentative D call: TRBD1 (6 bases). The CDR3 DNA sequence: TGCGCCAGCAGCTTGGGTCCAGGGGAGACCTACGAGCAGTACTTC. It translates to CASSLGPGETYEQYF.